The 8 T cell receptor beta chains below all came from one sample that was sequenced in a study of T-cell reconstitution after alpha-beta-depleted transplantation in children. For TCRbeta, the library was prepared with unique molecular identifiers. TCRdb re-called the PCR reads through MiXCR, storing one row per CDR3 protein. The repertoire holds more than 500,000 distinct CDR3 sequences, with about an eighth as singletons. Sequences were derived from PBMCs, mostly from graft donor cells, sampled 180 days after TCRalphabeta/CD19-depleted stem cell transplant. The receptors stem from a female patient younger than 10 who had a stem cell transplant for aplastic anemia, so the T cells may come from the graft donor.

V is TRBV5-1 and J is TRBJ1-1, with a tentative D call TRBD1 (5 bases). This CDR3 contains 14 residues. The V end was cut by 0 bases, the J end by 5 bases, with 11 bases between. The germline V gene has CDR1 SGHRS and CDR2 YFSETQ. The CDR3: CASSLGGVTTEAFF. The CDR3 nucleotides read TGCGCCAGCAGCTTGGGGGGGGTTACGACTGAAGCTTTCTTT.

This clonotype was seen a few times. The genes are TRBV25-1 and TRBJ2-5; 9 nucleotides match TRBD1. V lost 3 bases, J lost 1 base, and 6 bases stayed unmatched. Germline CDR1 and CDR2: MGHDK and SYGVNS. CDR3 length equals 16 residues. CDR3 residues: CASSEDGTGSQETQYF. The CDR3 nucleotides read TGTGCCAGCAGTGAGGACGGGACAGGGTCCCAAGAGACCCAGTACTTC.

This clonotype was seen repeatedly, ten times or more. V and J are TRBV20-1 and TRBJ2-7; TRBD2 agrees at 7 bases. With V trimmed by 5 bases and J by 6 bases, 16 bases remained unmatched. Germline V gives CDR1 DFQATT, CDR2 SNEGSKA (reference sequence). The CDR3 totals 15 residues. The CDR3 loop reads CSAEGGTTYNGEQYF. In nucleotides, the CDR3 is TGCAGTGCTGAGGGCGGGACTACTTACAACGGCGAGCAGTACTTC.

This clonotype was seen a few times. The CDR3 DNA is TGTGCCAGCAGCCTTCAAGCCAAAAACATTCAGTACTTC. It translates to CASSLQAKNIQYF. V and J are TRBV3-1 and TRBJ2-4; D call uncertain. The CDR3 consists of 13 residues. The V end was cut by 4 bases, the J end by 0 bases, with 4 bases between. Germline V CDR1 and CDR2: LGHDT, YNNKEL (reference sequence). The full variable domain, completed using reference TRBV3-1 and TRBJ2-4, is DTAVSQTPKYLVTQMGNDKSIKCEQNLGHDTMYWYKQDSKKFLKIMFSYNNKELIINETVPNRFSPKSPDKAHLNLHINSLELGDSAVYFCASSLQAKNIQYFGAGTRLSVL.

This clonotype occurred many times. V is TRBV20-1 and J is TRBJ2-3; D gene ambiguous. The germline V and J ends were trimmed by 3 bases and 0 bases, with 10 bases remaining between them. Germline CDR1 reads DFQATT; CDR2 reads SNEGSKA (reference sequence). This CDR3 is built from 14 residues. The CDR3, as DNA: TGCAGTGCTAGCCTGGTAAAGAGCACAGATACGCAGTATTTT. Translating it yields CSASLVKSTDTQYF.

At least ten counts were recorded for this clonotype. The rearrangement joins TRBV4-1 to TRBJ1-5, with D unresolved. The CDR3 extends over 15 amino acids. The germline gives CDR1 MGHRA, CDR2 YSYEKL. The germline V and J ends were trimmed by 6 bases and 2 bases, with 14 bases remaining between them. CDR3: CASRLEITGNQPQHF. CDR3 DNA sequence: TGCGCCAGCAGGCTAGAGATAACGGGCAATCAGCCCCAGCATTTT.

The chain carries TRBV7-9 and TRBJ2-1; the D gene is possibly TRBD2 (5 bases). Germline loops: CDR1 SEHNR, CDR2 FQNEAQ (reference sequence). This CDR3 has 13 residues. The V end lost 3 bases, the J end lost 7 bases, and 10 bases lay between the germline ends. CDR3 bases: TGTGCCAGCAGCTTGAATAGCGCGAATGAGCAGTTCTTC. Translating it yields CASSLNSANEQFF.

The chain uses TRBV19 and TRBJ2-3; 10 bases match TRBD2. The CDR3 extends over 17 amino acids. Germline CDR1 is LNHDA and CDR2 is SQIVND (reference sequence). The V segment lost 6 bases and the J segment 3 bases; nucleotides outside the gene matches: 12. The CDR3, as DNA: TGTGCCAGTAGCCCTATGGGTCTAGCGGGAGTTACAGATACGCAGTATTTT. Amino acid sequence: CASSPMGLAGVTDTQYF.